These 25 T cell receptor beta chains were sequenced from one sample in a study of CD8 T cells in Susac syndrome (dated by TCRdb to between 2019 and 2020). The method was the immunoSEQ multiplex PCR assay. RNA was extracted using the RNeasy kit, and roughly 0.5 to 1 microgram was reverse transcribed with random hexamers. The raw public reads went through TCRdb reprocessing: fastp at Q25, MiXCR clone calling, in-frame beta chains kept. All rows with the same CDR3 protein become a single entry with the most common DNA and genes. Within this sample are 400,000 or so distinct CDR3 sequences, with roughly 85% of them counted one time only. Together, the top ten hold under 0.15% of the sample. Material for sequencing was CD8+ T cells from PBMCs. The receptors originated from a human donor with multiple sclerosis.

The chain couples TRBV3-1 to TRBJ2-1; D is unclear. Between the trimmed V and J ends, which lost 0 bases and 10 bases, there was a span of 10 bases. CDR1 LGHDT and CDR2 YNNKEL come from the germline V gene (reference sequence). The CDR3 totals 13 residues. The CDR3 spells CASSQDSFSEQFF. DNA for the CDR3: TGTGCCAGCAGCCAAGATTCGTTCAGCGAGCAGTTCTTC.

This chain connects TRBV12-3 or TRBV12-4 to TRBJ2-1; 14 nucleotides line up with TRBD2. V lost 7 bases to trimming and J lost 8 bases; unmatched junction nucleotides: 7. This CDR3 has 15 amino acids. The CDR3: CASTPTSGRAYEQFF. DNA of the CDR3: TGTGCCAGCACCCCGACTAGCGGGAGGGCCTATGAGCAGTTCTTC.

This clonotype was picked up one time. This chain uses TRBV7-9 with TRBJ2-3, with 11 bases lining up with TRBD1. The CDR3 loop spans 18 amino acids. Looked up from germline, CDR1 is SEHNR and CDR2 is FQNEAQ (reference sequence). Trimming took 2 bases from V and 3 from J; bases not matched to a gene: 10. CDR3 DNA: TGTGCCAGCAGCTTACCCGGGACAGGGGGATTGAGGACAGATACGCAGTATTTT. Translating it yields CASSLPGTGGLRTDTQYF.

The chain carries TRBV19 and TRBJ2-1; TRBD1 matches at 9 bases. The CDR3 spans 15 residues. V dropped 5 bases and J dropped 10; count of bases not matched to a gene: 12. CDR1 is LNHDA and CDR2 is SQIVND in the germline V gene (reference sequence). As DNA, the CDR3 is TGTGCCAGTAGTCGAGCCGGGACAGGGAGAGTCGAGCAGTTCTTC. Translated: CASSRAGTGRVEQFF. Complete variable domain (other parts from reference TRBV19 and TRBJ2-1): DGGITQSPKYLFRKEGQNVTLSCEQNLNHDAMYWYRQDPGQGLRLIYYSQIVNDFQKGDIAEGYSVSREKKESFPLTVTSAQKNPTAFYLCASSRAGTGRVEQFFGPGTRLTVL.

This clonotype was observed once. The gene calls are TRBV20-1 and TRBJ2-1; 12 positions match TRBD2. In germline, CDR1 is DFQATT, CDR2 SNEGSKA (reference sequence). This CDR3 region has 19 residues. The trim removed 1 base at V and 0 bases at J, leaving 10 bases unmatched. The CDR3 loop is CSARVTSGGVMSSYNEQFF. The DNA for the CDR3 is TGCAGTGCTAGAGTGACTAGCGGGGGAGTAATGAGCTCCTACAATGAGCAGTTCTTC.

V usage is TRBV20-1 and J usage is TRBJ2-7; no definite D call. The CDR3 totals 13 residues. Trimming shortened V by 3 bases and J by 7 bases, and 16 bases separated the two germline ends. From germline, CDR1 is DFQATT and CDR2 SNEGSKA (reference sequence). The CDR3 protein is CSASTDYTWEQYF. The DNA of the CDR3 is TGCAGTGCTAGCACGGATTACACTTGGGAGCAGTACTTC.

The CDR3, as DNA: TGTGCCAGCAGCCCAGGGGGCGGGAGGGCCCAAGAGACCCAGTACTTC. Protein product: CASSPGGGRAQETQYF. The gene calls are TRBV3-1 and TRBJ2-5; D is perhaps TRBD2 (9 bases). Trimming left V 4 bases short and J 1 base short, with 16 bases between. Per germline, CDR1 LGHDT and CDR2 YNNKEL (reference sequence). CDR3 length: 16 residues.

Only a few counts were recorded for this clonotype. The chain uses TRBV10-3 and TRBJ2-7; 14 bases match TRBD2. The germline CDR1 and CDR2 sequences are ENHRY and SYGVKD. The CDR3 extends over 15 amino acids. V shed 5 bases and J 2 bases; nucleotides not matched to a gene: 2. The CDR3 protein is CAISKGLAGAYEQYF. CDR3 nucleotides: TGTGCCATCAGTAAGGGACTAGCGGGAGCCTACGAGCAGTACTTC.

This chain links TRBV6-1 with TRBJ2-7; no definite D call. There are 14 residues in the CDR3. V lost 7 bases, J lost 0 bases, and 13 bases lay in between. The germline V gene has CDR1 MNHNS and CDR2 SASEGT. CDR3 bases: TGTGCCAGCACCCCTGGAACAGACTCCTACGAGCAGTACTTC. Translated, it gives CASTPGTDSYEQYF.

This chain connects TRBV20-1 to TRBJ2-3; 9 bases fit TRBD2. CDR1 is DFQATT and CDR2 is SNEGSKA in the germline V gene (reference sequence). CDR3 length: 16 residues. V trimming: 0 bases; J trimming: 1 base; junction bases outside the gene matches: 5. The CDR3 nucleotides are TGCAGTGCTAGAGATCTTTCTAGCGGGGGCACAGATACGCAGTATTTT. The encoded protein is CSARDLSSGGTDTQYF.

The chain joins TRBV6-2 or TRBV6-3 to TRBJ2-5; unclear D gene. The CDR3 loop spans 13 amino acids. Per germline, CDR1 MNHEY and CDR2 SVGEGT. Trimming pared 5 bases from V and 0 bases from J, leaving 7 bases between. The chain's CDR3 is CASSHSYQETQYF. CDR3 sequence (DNA): TGTGCCAGCAGTCACAGTTACCAAGAGACCCAGTACTTC.

This chain connects TRBV30 to TRBJ1-1; D remains unclear. Germline V gene sequence: CDR1 GTSNPN, CDR2 SVGIG (reference sequence). Trimming took off 1 base at V and 1 base at J, with 7 bases between the two ends. The CDR3 extends over 13 amino acids. As DNA, the CDR3 is TGTGCCTGGAGTGGCGGGGAGAACACTGAAGCTTTCTTT. Encoded protein: CAWSGGENTEAFF.

The gene calls are TRBV3-1 and TRBJ2-7; D gene ambiguous. The CDR3 length is 15 residues. Trimming left V 2 bases short and J 8 bases short, with 19 bases between. Per the germline V gene, CDR1 is LGHDT and CDR2 is YNNKEL (reference sequence). CDR3 region: CASSQPSGPPIQQYF. CDR3 bases: TGTGCCAGCAGCCAACCCTCCGGGCCCCCAATCCAGCAGTACTTC.

This clonotype was seen a single time. The chain employs TRBV2 and TRBJ1-2, with 7 bases lining up with TRBD1. V trimming: 6 bases; J trimming: 5 bases; junction bases outside the gene matches: 9. From germline, CDR1 is SNHLY and CDR2 FYNNEI. CDR3 length equals 14 residues. The CDR3 spells CASRGDSPWYGYTF. For the CDR3, the DNA is TGTGCCAGCAGGGGGGACAGCCCATGGTATGGCTACACCTTC. Combining the CDR3 with reference TRBV2 and TRBJ1-2 gives the whole variable domain EPEVTQTPSHQVTQMGQEVILRCVPISNHLYFYWYRQILGQKVEFLVSFYNNEISEKSEIFDDQFSVERPDGSNFTLKIRSTKLEDSAMYFCASRGDSPWYGYTFGSGTRLTVV.

The rearrangement links TRBV20-1 to TRBJ1-2, with unresolved D. The V end was cut by 1 base, the J end by 4 bases, with 16 bases between. CDR3 size: 15 residues. The V gene's germline CDR1 is DFQATT and CDR2 SNEGSKA (reference sequence). The CDR3 loop reads CSARGGSLTPYGYTF. CDR3 in DNA: TGCAGTGCTAGAGGGGGATCGCTAACCCCCTATGGCTACACCTTC.

This chain uses TRBV29-1 with TRBJ2-7, with 8 nucleotides matching TRBD2. CDR1 is SQVTM, CDR2 ANQGSEA, per germline. The CDR3 length is 14 residues. Losses at the gene ends were 0 bases for V and 4 bases for J; bases not matched to a gene: 5. CDR3 sequence: CSVEDSGVGYEQYF. DNA for the CDR3: TGCAGCGTTGAAGATAGCGGGGTTGGGTACGAGCAGTACTTC.

V gene TRBV12-3 or TRBV12-4 combines with J gene TRBJ2-7; perhaps TRBD2 as D (5 bases). Between the trimmed V and J ends, which lost 5 bases and 1 base, there was a span of 15 bases. This CDR3 has 15 residues. CDR3 loop: CASSPAGWSSYEQYF. The CDR3 DNA reads TGTGCCAGCAGTCCCGCGGGTTGGTCTTCCTACGAGCAGTACTTC.

The chain has TRBV4-1 and TRBJ2-7, with D uncertain. The V end lost 1 base, the J end lost 3 bases, and 16 bases lay between the germline ends. The CDR3 contains 16 residues. Germline assignment: CDR1 MGHRA and CDR2 YSYEKL. CDR3 nucleotides: TGCGCCAGCAGCCAAGTTGCCCCGGATCCCAACTACGAGCAGTACTTC. Translating gives CASSQVAPDPNYEQYF.

The V and J genes are TRBV19 and TRBJ1-1; D is perhaps TRBD1 (5 bases). The CDR3 sequence is 17 residues long. Deletions cut 0 bases from V and 1 base from J, with 15 bases between. Germline CDR1 and CDR2: LNHDA and SQIVND (reference sequence). The CDR3 DNA reads TGTGCCAGTAGTATAGATCGGGAGGGACGGAAGAACACTGAAGCTTTCTTT. This translates into CASSIDREGRKNTEAFF.

V usage is TRBV7-8 and J usage is TRBJ2-1; tentatively, D is TRBD2 (5 bases). The CDR3 is 17 amino acids. Trimming removed 0 bases from V and 2 bases from J, with 14 bases in between. The V gene's germline CDR1 is SGHVS and CDR2 FQNEAQ. The CDR3 protein is CASSLAVGASPYNEQFF. The CDR3 nucleotides read TGTGCCAGCAGCTTAGCGGTGGGAGCCAGCCCCTACAATGAGCAGTTCTTC.

V is TRBV20-1 and J is TRBJ2-1; no reliable D call. The CDR3 spans 11 residues. Germline V gene data show CDR1 as DFQATT and CDR2 as SNEGSKA (reference sequence). Trimming pared 6 bases from V and 5 bases from J, leaving 8 bases between. The DNA of the CDR3 is TGCAGTGCCCTCCTTAACAATGAGCAGTTCTTC. As protein: CSALLNNEQFF.

This sequence joins TRBV19 and TRBJ1-4, with D possibly TRBD1 on 6 matching bases. CDR1 is LNHDA, CDR2 SQIVND, per germline (reference sequence). CDR3 length equals 16 residues. Deletions cut 3 bases from V and 6 bases from J, with 17 bases between. The CDR3: CASSMIPGAPDEKLFF. The DNA for the CDR3 is TGTGCCAGTAGTATGATCCCGGGGGCGCCGGATGAAAAACTGTTTTTT.

This chain links TRBV15 with TRBJ2-3, with D perhaps TRBD1 (5 bases). CDR3 length: 14 amino acids. The V end was cut by 1 base, the J end by 6 bases, with 11 bases between. Germline V lookup: CDR1 LNHNV, CDR2 YYDKDF (reference sequence). CDR3 nucleotides: TGTGCCACCAGCAGAGCAGGGTTTGGGGATACGCAGTATTTT. Translation: CATSRAGFGDTQYF.

The V gene is TRBV5-1, the J gene TRBJ2-1; D gene uncertain. The V gene lost 0 bases and the J gene lost 8 bases, with 6 bases spanning the gap. The germline gives CDR1 SGHRS, CDR2 YFSETQ. CDR3 length: 12 amino acids. The CDR3 bases are TGCGCCAGCAGCTTGGAAGCATATGAGCAGTTCTTC. It codes for CASSLEAYEQFF.

This chain uses TRBV19 with TRBJ2-1; 7 bases match TRBD2. The CDR3 sequence is 14 residues long. V shed 8 bases, J shed 6 bases, and the junction held 10 bases outside the gene matches. Germline loops: CDR1 LNHDA, CDR2 SQIVND (reference sequence). As DNA, the CDR3 is TGTGCCAGTGGGGAACGGGGGGATATCAATGAGCAGTTCTTC. Its protein product is CASGERGDINEQFF.